A selection of T cell receptor beta chains follows, all from one sample in a study of regulatory T cells in long-lasting Graves disease. TCRdb re-analysed the multiplex PCR reads in MiXCR, keeping a single row per CDR3 protein. The repertoire includes approximately 230,000 distinct CDR3 sequences, about 16% of them detected once, and around 20% sits in the top ten. Sequenced here: peripheral blood mononuclear cells (PBMCs), sampled at new diagnosis, from a patient treated with antithyroid drugs. The origin of the receptors is a female donor with Graves disease. Both conserved end residues are part of each CDR3. A D gene is named only where the DNA matches it firmly. Clone size is not always given. Where it is, it says once, few, many or a class for expanded clones.

len	abundance	j_gene	v_gene	d_gene	CDR3nt	CDR3aa
15	many	TRBJ1-5	TRBV5-5	TRBD1	TGTGCCAGCAGCTTAGACCCAGGGGGCGGTCAGCCCCAGCATTTT	CASSLDPGGGQPQHF
16	.	TRBJ2-5	TRBV7-6	TRBD1	TGTGCCAGCAGCGGAAGGGGGCTAGCAAACCAAGAGACCCAGTACTTC	CASSGRGLANQETQYF
14	many	TRBJ2-1	TRBV9	.	TGTGCCAGCAGCGTAGAGGCAGGCGACAATGAGCAGTTCTTC	CASSVEAGDNEQFF
14	.	TRBJ2-3	TRBV28	TRBD2	TGTGCCAGCAGCACAGGACTAGCGGGAGCTACGCAGTATTTT	CASSTGLAGATQYF
14	many	TRBJ2-1	TRBV12-3/TRBV12-4	.	TGTGCCAGCAGTTTGGGGCGTGGCAACCATGAGCAGTTCTTC	CASSLGRGNHEQFF
15	few	TRBJ2-7	TRBV3-1	TRBD1	TGTGCCAGCAGCGCCCGGGACAGGGGGCTAAACGAGCAGTACTTC	CASSARDRGLNEQYF
16	many	TRBJ2-1	TRBV11-3	TRBD2	TGTGCCAGCAGCTTAGCCGGGACTAGCTCAAAGGTTGAGCAGTTCTTC	CASSLAGTSSKVEQFF
15	many	TRBJ1-6	TRBV9	TRBD1	TGTGCCAGCAGCGTAGAGGGACAGGGAACTTCACCCCTCCACTTT	CASSVEGQGTSPLHF
16	many	TRBJ2-1	TRBV7-9	TRBD2	TGTGCCAGCAGCTCGGCGGCGGGAGGGCCTCGGAATGAGCAGTTCTTC	CASSSAAGGPRNEQFF
13	many	TRBJ2-1	TRBV14	.	TGTGCCAGCAGCCAACTTCTCGGGAGTGAGCAGTTCTTC	CASSQLLGSEQFF
14	many	TRBJ2-2	TRBV19	TRBD1	TGTGCCAGTAAGACAGGGACCTTCACCGGGGAGCTGTTTTTT	CASKTGTFTGELFF
14	many	TRBJ2-5	TRBV6-2/TRBV6-3	TRBD2	TGTGCCAGCACCAAAGGACTAGCCCAAGAGACCCAGTACTTC	CASTKGLAQETQYF
20	.	TRBJ1-1	TRBV7-8	.	.	CASSFYICSASVLVGTEAFF
14	.	TRBJ2-3	TRBV28	.	TGTGCCAGCAGTTTACTATCTAGTACAGATACGCAGTATTTT	CASSLLSSTDTQYF
16	many	TRBJ1-1	TRBV11-2	TRBD1	TGTGCCAGCAGCCCCCGTCGGGACAGGGGGAACACTGAAGCTTTCTTT	CASSPRRDRGNTEAFF
11	many	TRBJ1-5	TRBV20-1	.	TGCAGTGCTAGAGAAGGTGGTAACCAGCATTTT	CSAREGGNQHF
15	many	TRBJ1-2	TRBV19	TRBD1	TGTGCCACCGACGGGACAGGGGGATTTAAGGAGGGCTACACCTTC	CATDGTGGFKEGYTF
16	few	TRBJ2-2	TRBV13	TRBD2	TGTGCCAGCAGCTCCGGGACTAGCGGAAACACCGGGGAGCTGTTTTTT	CASSSGTSGNTGELFF
16	many	TRBJ2-7	TRBV20-1	TRBD2	TGCAGTGCTAGAGACTTAGCGGGAGGGCGCTTCTACGAGCAGTACTTC	CSARDLAGGRFYEQYF
12	many	TRBJ2-1	TRBV9	.	TGTGCCAGCAGCGTAGGGGCCAATGAGCAGTTCTTC	CASSVGANEQFF
15	many	TRBJ1-2	TRBV28	.	TGTGCCAGCAGTCCCTTAGGACAGCTCTTCTATGGCTACACCTTC	CASSPLGQLFYGYTF
16	many	TRBJ1-6	TRBV3-1	.	TGTGCCAGCAGCCAAGAGGTGGACAGCCCGAATTCACCCCTCCACTTT	CASSQEVDSPNSPLHF
13	.	TRBJ1-1	TRBV2	.	TGTGCCAGCAGGACGGGACAACTCACTGAAGCTTTCTTT	CASRTGQLTEAFF
17	many	TRBJ2-2	TRBV3-1	TRBD2	TGTGCCAGCAGCCAAGAACGGGCGGGAGGGGCCACCGGGGAGCTGTTTTTT	CASSQERAGGATGELFF
14	many	TRBJ1-5	TRBV7-2	TRBD1	TGTGCCAGCAGGCGGACAGGGAGCAATCAGCCCCAGCATTTT	CASRRTGSNQPQHF
15	many	TRBJ1-3	TRBV6-1	.	TGTGCCAGCAGTCCTTACAGTGGCTCTGGAAACACCATATATTTT	CASSPYSGSGNTIYF
16	.	TRBJ2-1	TRBV4-1	TRBD2	TGCGCCAGCGGGAGGGACCTACCTAGCTCCTACAATGAGCAGTTCTTC	CASGRDLPSSYNEQFF
15	few	TRBJ2-1	TRBV7-6	.	TGTGCCAGCAGCTCTGGACTATCGCGAGACAATGAGCAGTTCTTC	CASSSGLSRDNEQFF
16	.	TRBJ1-5	TRBV4-1	.	TGCGCCAGCAGCCAAGAGGCAGGGGCGAACAATCAGCCCCAGCATTTT	CASSQEAGANNQPQHF
17	many	TRBJ2-3	TRBV19	TRBD2	TGTGCCAGTAGTCCGGAGGTAGCGGGGGCTAGCACAGATACGCAGTATTTT	CASSPEVAGASTDTQYF
15	many	TRBJ1-5	TRBV27	.	TGTGCCAGCAGTATCCGGGCCCGGGAGGGTCAGCCCCAGCATTTT	CASSIRAREGQPQHF
16	.	TRBJ2-2	TRBV27	TRBD2	TGTGCCAGCAGTTTACGCGCGGGGGGCGCAGGCGGGGAGCTGTTTTTT	CASSLRAGGAGGELFF
13	many	TRBJ1-2	TRBV2	TRBD1	TGTGCCAGCAGCCAGGACAGGGACTATGGCTACACCTTC	CASSQDRDYGYTF
13	few	TRBJ2-1	TRBV20-1	TRBD2	TGCAGTGCTAGTAGCGGGGCCATGGATGAGCAGTTCTTC	CSASSGAMDEQFF
16	.	TRBJ1-5	TRBV19	.	TGTGCCAGTAGTATTCGGGGGGAAGGTAGCAATCAGCCCCAGCATTTT	CASSIRGEGSNQPQHF
18	.	TRBJ2-4	TRBV27	.	TGTGCCAGCAGTTACTCGATTGGGGACGTCTTGACCAAAAACATTCAGTACTTC	CASSYSIGDVLTKNIQYF
16	many	TRBJ1-4	TRBV20-1	.	TGCAGTGCTAGAGATACAGGGAGTGCGACTAATGAAAAACTGTTTTTT	CSARDTGSATNEKLFF
14	many	TRBJ1-5	TRBV4-1	TRBD1	TGCGCCAGCAGCCGACAGGGTTGGAATCAGCCCCAGCATTTT	CASSRQGWNQPQHF
15	.	TRBJ2-1	TRBV12-3/TRBV12-4	TRBD1	TGTGCCAGCACCGGAAAGACAGGGGAATACGATGAGCAGCTCTTC	CASTGKTGEYDEQLF
15	.	TRBJ1-6	TRBV12-3/TRBV12-4	TRBD1	TGTGCCAGCAGGAGGACTCAGGGGGAAGCTTCACCCCTCCACTTT	CASRRTQGEASPLHF
13	many	TRBJ1-1	TRBV3-1	.	TGTGCCAGCAGCCAAGATGGGCGGGTCCCGGCTTTCTTT	CASSQDGRVPAFF
16	many	TRBJ2-1	TRBV11-2	TRBD1	TGTGCCAGCAGCTTGCCCCCAGGGGGCCACTACAATGAGCAGTTCTTC	CASSLPPGGHYNEQFF
14	many	TRBJ1-2	TRBV28	.	TGTGCCAGCAGTTACCAAGTAGCTAACTATGGCTACACCTTC	CASSYQVANYGYTF
15	many	TRBJ2-1	TRBV11-3	.	TGTGCCAGCAGCTTTGGGGGAGGTGGTGGGCATGAACAGTTCTTC	CASSFGGGGGHEQFF
16	many	TRBJ2-1	TRBV13	.	TGTGCCAGCAGCTTAAAAGGGACGACGGAATACAATGAGCAGTTCTTC	CASSLKGTTEYNEQFF
14	many	TRBJ1-1	TRBV7-8	.	TGTGCCAGCAGCTGGGAAATCCCAGTCGATGAAACTTTCTTT	CASSWEIPVDETFF
14	many	TRBJ2-1	TRBV20-1	TRBD2	TGCAGTGCTAGAGGACTAGCGGGTTACAATGAGCAGTTCTTC	CSARGLAGYNEQFF
13	.	TRBJ2-2	TRBV30	.	TGTGCCTGGAGGGGACCGAACACCGGGGAGCTGTTTTTT	CAWRGPNTGELFF